This TCR beta chain is from a study of OX40 agonist ivuxolimab in advanced cancers. In germline, CDR1 is SQVTM, CDR2 ANQGSEA. The CDR3 has 17 amino acids. V gave up 0 bases and J gave up 0 bases, with 17 bases separating them. This clone was seen a single time. The method was immunoSEQ multiplex PCR; TCRdb's version includes in-frame clones alone and lacks a portion of them. Here the sample spans about 48,000 clones, roughly 80% being singletons. Sampled blood was obtained at baseline, cycle 4 day 1, and cycle 7 day 1. The sample in question was CD4+ or CD8+ T cells sorted from blood, obtained in a trial of the OX40 agonist ivuxolimab. This clonotype was sampled from an adult with an advanced solid tumor such as melanoma, head and neck, liver or kidney cancer. The gene calls are TRBV29-1 and TRBJ1-1, with unresolved D. For the CDR3, the DNA is TGCAGCGTTGAAGAAGACCGATTGGACGGCTTGAACACTGAAGCTTTCTTT. It translates to CSVEEDRLDGLNTEAFF.